This entry concerns a single TCR beta chain. Its antigen remains unidentified. TCRdb's copy holds only in-frame clones and misses some; the assay was immunoSEQ multiplex PCR. The sample carries roughly 140,000 clones, around nine tenths recorded once. This sample stems from a study of T cell responses to AZD1222 COVID-19 vaccine. As for the study in general: Analysis merged second doses at about 4 or about 12 weeks. Regarding the study as a whole: Repertoires were sampled only after the peak T cell response. Clonal diversity was possibly underestimated, and white British individuals and females predominated among donors.

The germline gives CDR1 LNHNV, CDR2 YYDKDF (reference sequence). V was trimmed by 1 base and J by 2 bases, leaving 6 bases between them. The CDR3 sequence is 13 residues long. The sample in question was peripheral blood, obtained on day 0 of AZD1222 vaccination. This receptor was obtained from an adult in good health. The genes are TRBV15 and TRBJ2-7; D ambiguous. The CDR3 sequence: CATSRGGTYEQYF. CDR3 DNA sequence: TGTGCCACCAGCAGAGGTGGGACCTACGAGCAGTACTTC.